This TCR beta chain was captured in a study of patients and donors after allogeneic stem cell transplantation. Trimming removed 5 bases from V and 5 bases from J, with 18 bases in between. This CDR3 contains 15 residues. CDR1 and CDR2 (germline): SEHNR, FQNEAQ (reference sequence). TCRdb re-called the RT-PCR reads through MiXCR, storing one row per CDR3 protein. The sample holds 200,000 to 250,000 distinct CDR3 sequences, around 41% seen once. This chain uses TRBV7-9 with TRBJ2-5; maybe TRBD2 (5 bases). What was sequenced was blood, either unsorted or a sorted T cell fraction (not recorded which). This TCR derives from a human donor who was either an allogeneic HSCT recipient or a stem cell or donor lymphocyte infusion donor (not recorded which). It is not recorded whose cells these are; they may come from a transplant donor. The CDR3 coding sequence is TGTGCCAGCAGCCCTGCAGGAGGTTGGTTTGAGACCCAGTACTTC. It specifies CASSPAGGWFETQYF. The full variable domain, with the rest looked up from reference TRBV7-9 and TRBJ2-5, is DTGVSQNPRHKITKRGQNVTFRCDPISEHNRLYWYRQTLGQGPEFLTYFQNEAQLEKSRLLSDRFSAERPKGSFSTLEIQRTEQGDSAMYLCASSPAGGWFETQYFGPGTRLLVL.